This record concerns one T cell receptor (beta chain) sequence. Produced via immunoSEQ multiplex PCR; TCRdb's table is partial and in-frame only. The table lists under 130,000 clones, 91% of them singletons. The sample originates from a study of T cell changes during pregnancy in multiple sclerosis. The V end lost 0 bases, the J end lost 6 bases, and 13 bases lay between the germline ends. This CDR3 spans 15 amino acids. The germline gives CDR1 SGDLS, CDR2 YYNGEE. The sequencing used peripheral blood, collected after pregnancy. The chain recombines TRBV9 with TRBJ2-1; perhaps TRBD2 as D (7 bases). The TCR sequence derives from a female donor with multiple sclerosis, enrolled in a pregnancy study. In DNA form, the CDR3 reads TGTGCCAGCAGCGTAGGGGGGGCGGGGGTCAATGAGCAGTTCTTC. It encodes CASSVGGAGVNEQFF. Complete variable domain (other parts from reference TRBV9 and TRBJ2-1): DSGVTQTPKHLITATGQRVTLRCSPRSGDLSVYWYQQSLDQGLQFLIQYYNGEERAKGNILERFSAQQFPDLHSELNLSSLELGDSALYFCASSVGGAGVNEQFFGPGTRLTVL.